A selection of T cell receptor beta chains follows, all from one sample in a study of T cells in Graves' hyperthyroidism and ophthalmopathy. Each CDR3 protein gets one entry after TCRdb re-called the multiplex PCR reads with MiXCR. In the table there are about 500,000 distinct CDR3 sequences, 14% of which are singletons. The sequencing sample was made of blood. The receptors derive from a woman under 30 with Graves' hyperthyroidism. Both conserved end residues are part of each CDR3. A D gene is named only where the DNA matches it firmly. Where a row states a size, it is once, few, many or the class of an expanded clone; other rows omit it.

clone_size,d_call,v_call,j_call,cdr3_aa,cdr3_nt
.,.,TRBV6-5,TRBJ2-5,CASRPKGQETQYF,TGTGCCAGCAGACCCAAGGGACAAGAGACCCAGTACTTC
many,TRBD2,TRBV13,TRBJ2-1,CAGRAAGENEQFF,TGTGCCGGGCGGGCAGCGGGAGAAAATGAGCAGTTCTTC
many,.,TRBV12-5,TRBJ2-7,CASGPVSYEQYF,TGTGCTAGTGGTCCAGTCTCCTACGAGCAGTACTTC
many,.,TRBV5-1,TRBJ1-1,CASSLGVVGDTEAFF,TGCGCCAGCAGCTTAGGTGTTGTAGGGGACACTGAAGCTTTCTTT
many,.,TRBV30,TRBJ2-3,CAWGPATDTQYF,TGTGCCTGGGGCCCCGCGACAGATACGCAGTATTTT
few,.,TRBV29-1,TRBJ1-1,CSVERKQGNTEAFF,TGCAGCGTTGAAAGAAAACAGGGGAACACTGAAGCTTTCTTT
many,.,TRBV20-1,TRBJ1-1,CSARDQGTNTEAFF,TGCAGTGCTAGAGACCAGGGGACGAACACTGAAGCTTTCTTT
many,.,TRBV7-2,TRBJ1-2,CASSLAAPGGRGYGYTF,TGTGCCAGCAGCTTAGCAGCGCCCGGGGGGCGCGGCTATGGCTACACCTTC
few,.,TRBV7-9,TRBJ2-1,CASSVTSNEQFF,TGTGCCAGCAGCGTCACGAGTAATGAGCAGTTCTTC
many,TRBD2,TRBV18,TRBJ2-3,CASSRTSGDTQYF,TGTGCCAGCTCACGGACTAGCGGGGATACGCAGTATTTT
.,TRBD1,TRBV12-3/TRBV12-4,TRBJ2-7,CTSSLSGGTGELYF,TGTACCAGCAGTTTATCAGGGGGAACCGGGGAGCTGTACTTC
few,TRBD2,TRBV24-1,TRBJ2-7,CATSDRTSGTYEQYF,TGTGCCACCAGTGACCGGACTAGCGGCACCTACGAGCAGTACTTC
many,TRBD1,TRBV12-3/TRBV12-4,TRBJ1-2,CASRPAGTVNYGYTF,TGTGCCAGCAGGCCTGCCGGGACAGTTAACTATGGCTACACCTTC
few,.,TRBV20-1,TRBJ1-5,CSARPVQGLNQPQHF,TGCAGTGCTAGACCTGTGCAGGGGTTGAATCAGCCCCAGCATTTT
many,TRBD1,TRBV5-6,TRBJ1-1,CASSGDRGFTEAFF,TGTGCCAGCAGCGGTGACAGGGGGTTCACTGAAGCTTTCTTT
many,TRBD1,TRBV24-1,TRBJ2-2,CATSDDRGRGTGELFF,TGTGCCACCAGTGATGACAGGGGGCGAGGTACCGGGGAGCTGTTTTTT
many,.,TRBV28,TRBJ1-2,CASTITRGYGYTF,TGTGCCAGCACAATTACCAGGGGCTATGGCTACACCTTC
few,.,TRBV11-1,TRBJ2-7,CASSSPRGNYEQYF,TGTGCCAGCAGCTCCCCCCGGGGAAACTACGAGCAGTACTTC
many,TRBD1,TRBV27,TRBJ2-3,CASSSRQGSSRDTQYF,TGTGCCAGCAGTTCCCGACAGGGGAGTAGTAGAGATACGCAGTATTTT
many,.,TRBV2,TRBJ1-2,CAGGLEPTAYTF,TGTGCCGGGGGATTGGAACCGACAGCCTACACCTTC
many,.,TRBV7-9,TRBJ1-5,CASKPDGSNQPQHF,TGTGCCAGCAAACCCGACGGCAGCAATCAGCCCCAGCATTTT
many,.,TRBV30,TRBJ1-1,CAWTKKSPGLTEAFF,TGTGCCTGGACCAAAAAAAGTCCAGGGCTCACTGAAGCTTTCTTT
many,.,TRBV6-5,TRBJ2-7,CASSYSEAGLHYEQYF,TGTGCCAGCAGTTACTCAGAGGCAGGACTCCACTACGAGCAGTACTTC
.,TRBD2,TRBV28,TRBJ2-5,CASSLLAAIQTQYF,TGTGCCAGCAGCTTACTAGCGGCCATACAGACCCAGTACTTC
few,.,TRBV16,TRBJ1-1,CASNLGPNTEAFF,TGTGCCAGCAACCTGGGACCGAACACTGAAGCTTTCTTT
few,.,TRBV5-1,TRBJ2-2,CASTQNTGELFF,TGCGCCAGCACCCAGAACACCGGGGAGCTGTTTTTT
.,.,TRBV14,TRBJ1-6,CAAAKSSRSTSPLHF,TGTGCAGCAGCCAAGAGCTCAAGGTCCACCTCACCCCTCCACTTT
many,TRBD2,TRBV2,TRBJ2-3,CASTLQGLEADTQYF,TGTGCCAGCACCCTCCAGGGACTAGAGGCAGATACGCAGTATTTT
many,TRBD1,TRBV11-2,TRBJ2-1,CASSRGTGMNEQFF,TGTGCCAGCAGCCGAGGGACAGGGATGAATGAGCAGTTCTTC
many,TRBD2,TRBV9,TRBJ2-7,CASSVEIAGTREQYF,TGTGCCAGCAGCGTAGAGATAGCGGGAACGAGAGAGCAGTACTTC
many,TRBD1,TRBV12-5,TRBJ1-2,CASGLVFTGAGGSGYTF,TGTGCTAGTGGTTTGGTATTTACGGGGGCAGGGGGCTCTGGCTACACCTTC
.,.,TRBV29-1,TRBJ2-3,CSLKDRSSDTQYF,TGCAGCTTAAAGGACCGGAGTTCAGATACGCAGTATTTT
many,TRBD2,TRBV19,TRBJ2-7,CATGGRRIYEQYF,TGTGCCACGGGGGGACGGCGGATCTACGAGCAGTACTTC
many,.,TRBV19,TRBJ2-7,CASNEQVASYEQYF,TGTGCCAGTAATGAGCAGGTAGCGAGCTACGAGCAGTACTTC
many,.,TRBV11-2,TRBJ1-1,CASSFRGSRSEAFF,TGTGCCAGCAGCTTCAGGGGCAGCAGGTCTGAAGCTTTCTTT
many,.,TRBV30,TRBJ2-5,CAWSPGAKQETQYF,TGTGCCTGGAGTCCGGGGGCGAAACAAGAGACCCAGTACTTC
many,.,TRBV5-1,TRBJ1-5,CASSLTDYSNQPQHF,TGCGCCAGCAGCTTGACAGATTATAGCAATCAGCCCCAGCATTTT
many,.,TRBV6-1,TRBJ1-2,CASSEAGYYGYTF,TGTGCCAGCAGTGAAGCGGGGTACTATGGCTACACCTTC
many,.,TRBV7-6,TRBJ1-1,CASSNQNTEAFF,TGTGCCAGCAGCAACCAAAACACTGAAGCTTTCTTT
many,.,TRBV10-3,TRBJ1-1,CAISESITGANTEAFF,TGTGCCATCAGTGAGTCGATTACGGGGGCGAACACTGAAGCTTTCTTT